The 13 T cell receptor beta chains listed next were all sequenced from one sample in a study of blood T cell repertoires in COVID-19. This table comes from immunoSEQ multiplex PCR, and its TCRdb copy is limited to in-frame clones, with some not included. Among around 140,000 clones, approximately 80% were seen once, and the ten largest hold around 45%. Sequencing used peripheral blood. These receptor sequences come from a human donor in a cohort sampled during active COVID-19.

CDR3: CASSVGPSATYEQYF. The CDR3 DNA reads as TGTGCCAGCAGCGTAGGGCCCAGCGCAACCTACGAGCAGTACTTC. This chain uses TRBV9 with TRBJ2-7; D is unclear. The CDR3 is 15 amino acids. V gave up 0 bases and J gave up 2 bases, with 12 bases separating them. The germline CDR1 and CDR2 sequences are SGDLS and YYNGEE.

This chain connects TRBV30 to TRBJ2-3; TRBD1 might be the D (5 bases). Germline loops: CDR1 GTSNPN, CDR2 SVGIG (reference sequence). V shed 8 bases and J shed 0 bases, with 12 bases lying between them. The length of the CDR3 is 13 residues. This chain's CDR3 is CATQVPSTDTQYF. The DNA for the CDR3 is TGTGCCACACAGGTCCCGAGCACAGATACGCAGTATTTT.

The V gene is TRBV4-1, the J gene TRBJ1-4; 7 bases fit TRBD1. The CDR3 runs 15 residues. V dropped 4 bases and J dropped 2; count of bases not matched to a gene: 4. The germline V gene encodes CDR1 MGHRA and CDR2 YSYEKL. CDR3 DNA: TGCGCCAGCAGCCCTCCAGGGGGTACTAATGAAAAACTGTTTTTT. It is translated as CASSPPGGTNEKLFF.

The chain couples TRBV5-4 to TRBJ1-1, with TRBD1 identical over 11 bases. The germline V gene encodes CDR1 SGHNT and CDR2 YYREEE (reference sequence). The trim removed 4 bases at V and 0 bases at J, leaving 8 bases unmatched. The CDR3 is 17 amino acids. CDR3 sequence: CASSPPGTGGMNTEAFF. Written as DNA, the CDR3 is TGTGCCAGCAGCCCGCCCGGGACAGGGGGAATGAACACTGAAGCTTTCTTT.

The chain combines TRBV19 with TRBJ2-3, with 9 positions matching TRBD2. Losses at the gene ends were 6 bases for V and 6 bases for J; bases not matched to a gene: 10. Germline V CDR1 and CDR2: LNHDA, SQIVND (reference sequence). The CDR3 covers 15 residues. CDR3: CASSWTSATEDTQYF. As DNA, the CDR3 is TGTGCCAGTAGCTGGACTAGCGCTACCGAGGATACGCAGTATTTT. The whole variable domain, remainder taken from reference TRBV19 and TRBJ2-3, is DGGITQSPKYLFRKEGQNVTLSCEQNLNHDAMYWYRQDPGQGLRLIYYSQIVNDFQKGDIAEGYSVSREKKESFPLTVTSAQKNPTAFYLCASSWTSATEDTQYFGPGTRLTVL.

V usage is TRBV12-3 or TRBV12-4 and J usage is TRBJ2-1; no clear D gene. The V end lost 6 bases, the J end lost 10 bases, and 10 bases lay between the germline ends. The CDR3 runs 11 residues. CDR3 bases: TGTGCCAGCAGCCCCGAGTCGGAGCAGTTCTTC. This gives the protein CASSPESEQFF.

DNA of the CDR3: TGTGCCATCGCGCCAGGGGAATACACCGGGGAGCTGTTTTTT. Its translation: CAIAPGEYTGELFF. This chain uses TRBV10-3 with TRBJ2-2; perhaps TRBD1 as D (6 bases). The CDR3 is made up of 14 amino acids. Germline CDR1 reads ENHRY; CDR2 reads SYGVKD. Deletions cut 8 bases from V and 3 bases from J, with 13 bases between.

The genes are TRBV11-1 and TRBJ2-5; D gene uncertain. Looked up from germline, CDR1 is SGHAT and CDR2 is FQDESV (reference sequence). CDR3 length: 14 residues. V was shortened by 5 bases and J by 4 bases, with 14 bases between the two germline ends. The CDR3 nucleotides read TGTGCCAGCAGCCCCGGAGTGTCGTCAGAGACCCAGTACTTC. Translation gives CASSPGVSSETQYF.

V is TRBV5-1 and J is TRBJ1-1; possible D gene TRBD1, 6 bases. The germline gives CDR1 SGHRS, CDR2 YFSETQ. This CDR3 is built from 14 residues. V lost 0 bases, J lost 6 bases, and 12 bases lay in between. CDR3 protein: CASSLAMTGAEAFF. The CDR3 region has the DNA TGCGCCAGCAGCTTGGCCATGACAGGAGCTGAAGCTTTCTTT.

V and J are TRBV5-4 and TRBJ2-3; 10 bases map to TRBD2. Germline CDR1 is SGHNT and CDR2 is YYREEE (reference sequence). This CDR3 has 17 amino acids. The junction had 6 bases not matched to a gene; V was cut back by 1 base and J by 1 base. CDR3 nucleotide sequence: TGTGCCAGCAGCTTGAGGCTAGCGGGAGCCCGCACAGATACGCAGTATTTT. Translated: CASSLRLAGARTDTQYF.

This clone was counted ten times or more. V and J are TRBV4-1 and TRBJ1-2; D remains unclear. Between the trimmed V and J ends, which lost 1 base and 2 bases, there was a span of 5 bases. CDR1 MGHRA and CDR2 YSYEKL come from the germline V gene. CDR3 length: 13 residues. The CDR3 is CASSQALNYGYTF. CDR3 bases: TGCGCCAGCAGCCAAGCACTGAACTATGGCTACACCTTC.

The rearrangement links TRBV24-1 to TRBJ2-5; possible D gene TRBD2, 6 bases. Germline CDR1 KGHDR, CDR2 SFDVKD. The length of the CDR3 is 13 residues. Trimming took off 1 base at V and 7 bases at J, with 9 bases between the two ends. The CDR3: CATSDFTGGTQYF. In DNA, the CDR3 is TGTGCCACCAGTGATTTCACCGGGGGGACCCAGTACTTC.

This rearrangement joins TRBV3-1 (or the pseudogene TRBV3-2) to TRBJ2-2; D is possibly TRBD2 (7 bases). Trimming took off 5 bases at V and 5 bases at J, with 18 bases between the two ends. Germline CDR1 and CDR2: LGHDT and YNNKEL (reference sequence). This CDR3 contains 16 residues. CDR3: CASSRGGTLYTGELFF. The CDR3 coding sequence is TGTGCCAGCAGCAGGGGGGGGACGTTGTATACCGGGGAGCTGTTTTTT.